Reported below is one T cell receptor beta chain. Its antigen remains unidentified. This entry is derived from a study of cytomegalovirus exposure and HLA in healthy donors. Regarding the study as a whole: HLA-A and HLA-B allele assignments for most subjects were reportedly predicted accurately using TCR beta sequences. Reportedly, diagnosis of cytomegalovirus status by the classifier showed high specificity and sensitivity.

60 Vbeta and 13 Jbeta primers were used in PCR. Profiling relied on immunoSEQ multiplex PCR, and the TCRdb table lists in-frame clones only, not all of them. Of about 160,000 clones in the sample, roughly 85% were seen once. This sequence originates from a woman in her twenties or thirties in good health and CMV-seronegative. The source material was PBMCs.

The CDR3 nucleotides are TGTGCCAGCAGCTTAGGCCAGCGCACTGAAGCTTTCTTT. It is translated as CASSLGQRTEAFF. The chain recombines TRBV7-9 with TRBJ1-1; D is unclear. The CDR3 length is 13 residues. Germline V gene lookup returns CDR1 SEHNR and CDR2 FQNEAQ (reference sequence). Trimming removed 1 base at V and 4 bases at J, with 7 bases between.